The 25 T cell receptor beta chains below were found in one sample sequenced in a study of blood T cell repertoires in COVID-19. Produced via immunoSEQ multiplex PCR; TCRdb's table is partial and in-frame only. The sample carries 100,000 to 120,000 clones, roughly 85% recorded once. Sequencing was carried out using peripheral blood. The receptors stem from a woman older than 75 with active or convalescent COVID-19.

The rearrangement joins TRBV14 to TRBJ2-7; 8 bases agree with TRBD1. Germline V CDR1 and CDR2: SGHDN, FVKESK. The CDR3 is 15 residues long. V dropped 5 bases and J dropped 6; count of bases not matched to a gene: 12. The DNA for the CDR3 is TGTGCCAGCAGCAAACTAGGCGACAGGGGACGCGAGCAGTACTTC. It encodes CASSKLGDRGREQYF.

The CDR3 nucleotides are TGTGCCAGCAGTTTATCGGGAGAGACCCAGTACTTC. Translated: CASSLSGETQYF. The V and J genes are TRBV12-3 or TRBV12-4 and TRBJ2-5; no definite D call. Trimming left V 2 bases short and J 4 bases short, with 5 bases between. The CDR3 runs 12 residues.

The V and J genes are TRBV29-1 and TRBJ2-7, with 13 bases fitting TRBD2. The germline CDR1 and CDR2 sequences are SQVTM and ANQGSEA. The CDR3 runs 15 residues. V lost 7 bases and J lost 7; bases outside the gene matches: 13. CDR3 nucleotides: TGCAGCGCCGAAGGACTAGCGGGAGAACCGGGGGAGCAGTACTTC. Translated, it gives CSAEGLAGEPGEQYF.

The CDR3 sequence: CASSAARTQETQYF. DNA of the CDR3: TGTGCCAGCAGCGCGGCTCGAACCCAAGAGACCCAGTACTTC. V usage is TRBV7-2 and J usage is TRBJ2-5; no clear D. CDR3 length: 14 amino acids. Per germline, CDR1 SGHTA and CDR2 FQGNSA. V lost 5 bases, J lost 1 base, and 11 bases lay in between.

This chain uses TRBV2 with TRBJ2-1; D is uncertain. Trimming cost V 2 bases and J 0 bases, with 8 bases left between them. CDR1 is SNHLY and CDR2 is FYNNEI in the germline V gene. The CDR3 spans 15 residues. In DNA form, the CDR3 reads TGTGCCAGCAGTGAATTTGCGGTCTCCTACAATGAGCAGTTCTTC. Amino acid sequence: CASSEFAVSYNEQFF.

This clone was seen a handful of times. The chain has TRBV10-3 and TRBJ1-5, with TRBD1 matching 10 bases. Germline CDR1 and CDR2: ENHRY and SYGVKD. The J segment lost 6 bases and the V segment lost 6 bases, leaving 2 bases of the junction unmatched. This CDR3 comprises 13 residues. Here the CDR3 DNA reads TGTGCCATCAGGGGACAGGGGTCTCAGCCCCAGCATTTT. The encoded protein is CAIRGQGSQPQHF.

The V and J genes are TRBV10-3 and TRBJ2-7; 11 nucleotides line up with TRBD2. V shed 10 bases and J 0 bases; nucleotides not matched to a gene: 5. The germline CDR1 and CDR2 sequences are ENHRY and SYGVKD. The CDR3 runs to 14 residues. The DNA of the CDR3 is TGTGCCACCTTCGGACTAGCGGGCTCCTACGAGCAGTACTTC. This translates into CATFGLAGSYEQYF.

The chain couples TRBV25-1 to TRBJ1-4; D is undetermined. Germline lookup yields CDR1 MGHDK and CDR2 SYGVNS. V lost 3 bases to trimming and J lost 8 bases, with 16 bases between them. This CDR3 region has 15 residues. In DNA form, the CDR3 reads TGTGCCAGCAGTGAGTTTTTAAGGGAGAGAGAAAAACTGTTTTTT. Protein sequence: CASSEFLREREKLFF.

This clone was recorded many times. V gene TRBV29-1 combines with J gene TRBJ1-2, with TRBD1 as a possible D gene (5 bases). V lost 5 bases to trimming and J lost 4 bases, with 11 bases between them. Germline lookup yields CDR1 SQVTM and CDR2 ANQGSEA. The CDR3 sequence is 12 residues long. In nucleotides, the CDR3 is TGCAGCGTTTCAGGGAAGGGCTATGGCTACACCTTC. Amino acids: CSVSGKGYGYTF. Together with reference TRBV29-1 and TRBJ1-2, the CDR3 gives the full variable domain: SAVISQKPSRDICQRGTSLTIQCQVDSQVTMMFWYRQQPGQSLTLIATANQGSEATYESGFVIDKFPISRPNLTFSTLTVSNMSPEDSSIYLCSVSGKGYGYTFGSGTRLTVV.

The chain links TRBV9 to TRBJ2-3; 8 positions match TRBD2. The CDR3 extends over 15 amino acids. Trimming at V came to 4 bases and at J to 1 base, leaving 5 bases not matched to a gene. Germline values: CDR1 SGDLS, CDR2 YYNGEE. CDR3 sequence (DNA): TGTGCCAGCAGCCTAAGCGGGAGCCGCACAGATACGCAGTATTTT. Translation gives CASSLSGSRTDTQYF.

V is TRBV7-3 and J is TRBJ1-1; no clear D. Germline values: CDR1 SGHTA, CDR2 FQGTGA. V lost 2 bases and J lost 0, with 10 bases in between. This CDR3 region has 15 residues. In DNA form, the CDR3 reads TGTGCCAGCAGCTTACGACGAGACATGAACACTGAAGCTTTCTTT. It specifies CASSLRRDMNTEAFF.

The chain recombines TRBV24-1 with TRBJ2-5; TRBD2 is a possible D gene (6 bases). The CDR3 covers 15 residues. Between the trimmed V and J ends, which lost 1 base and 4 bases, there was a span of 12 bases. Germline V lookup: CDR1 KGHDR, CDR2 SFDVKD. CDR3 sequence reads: CATSDFYGSGETQYF. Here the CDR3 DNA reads TGTGCCACCAGTGATTTTTACGGGAGTGGAGAGACCCAGTACTTC.

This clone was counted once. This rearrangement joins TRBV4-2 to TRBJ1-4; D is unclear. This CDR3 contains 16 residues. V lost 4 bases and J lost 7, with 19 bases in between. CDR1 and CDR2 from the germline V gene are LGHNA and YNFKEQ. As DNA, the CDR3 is TGTGCCAGCAGCCTTCAAAGGTTTCCAAGCGGTGAAAAACTGTTTTTT. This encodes CASSLQRFPSGEKLFF.

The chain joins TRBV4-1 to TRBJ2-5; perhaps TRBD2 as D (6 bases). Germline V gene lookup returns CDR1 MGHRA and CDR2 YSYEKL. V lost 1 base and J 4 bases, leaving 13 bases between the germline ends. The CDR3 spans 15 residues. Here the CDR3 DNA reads TGCGCCAGCAGCCAAGGGACGGGAGCGCCAGAGACCCAGTACTTC. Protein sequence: CASSQGTGAPETQYF.

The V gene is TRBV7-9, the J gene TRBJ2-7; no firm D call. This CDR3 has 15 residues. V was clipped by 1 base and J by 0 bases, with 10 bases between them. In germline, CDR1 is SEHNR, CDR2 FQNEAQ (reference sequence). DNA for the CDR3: TGTGCCAGCAGCTTAGAGGTGGGCAGCTCCTACGAGCAGTACTTC. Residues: CASSLEVGSSYEQYF.

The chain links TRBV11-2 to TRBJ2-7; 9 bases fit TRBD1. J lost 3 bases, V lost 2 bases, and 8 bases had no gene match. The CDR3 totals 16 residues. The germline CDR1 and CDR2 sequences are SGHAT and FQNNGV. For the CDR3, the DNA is TGTGCCAGCAGCTTAAACAGAGGGACAGGGAGCTACGAGCAGTACTTC. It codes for CASSLNRGTGSYEQYF.

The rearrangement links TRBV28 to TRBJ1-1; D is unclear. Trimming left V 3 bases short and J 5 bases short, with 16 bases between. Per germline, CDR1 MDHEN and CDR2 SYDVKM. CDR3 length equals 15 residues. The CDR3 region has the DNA TGTGCCAGCAGTTTCCGGGTCCTTAGGTGGACTGAAGCTTTCTTT. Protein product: CASSFRVLRWTEAFF.

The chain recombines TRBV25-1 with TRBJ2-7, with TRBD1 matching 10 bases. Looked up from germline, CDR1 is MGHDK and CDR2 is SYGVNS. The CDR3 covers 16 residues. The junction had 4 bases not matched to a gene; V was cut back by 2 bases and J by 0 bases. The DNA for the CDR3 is TGTGCCAGCAGTGAAGCGGGACAGGGGAGCTCCTACGAGCAGTACTTC. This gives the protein CASSEAGQGSSYEQYF.

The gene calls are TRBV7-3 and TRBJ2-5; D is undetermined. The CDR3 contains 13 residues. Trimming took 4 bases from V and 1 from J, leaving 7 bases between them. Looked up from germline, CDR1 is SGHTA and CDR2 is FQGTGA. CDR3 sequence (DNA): TGTGCCAGCAGCTCCAGTCCCCAAGAGACCCAGTACTTC. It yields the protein CASSSSPQETQYF.

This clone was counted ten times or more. Here the CDR3 reads CASSKTGGTEAFF. The CDR3 nucleotides are TGTGCCAGCAGCAAGACAGGGGGGACTGAAGCTTTCTTT. The chain combines TRBV7-9 with TRBJ1-1, with 9 bases identical to TRBD1. V lost 5 bases, J lost 5 bases, and 3 bases stayed unmatched. CDR1 and CDR2 (germline): SEHNR, FQNEAQ (reference sequence). The CDR3 sequence is 13 residues long. Looking up the rest from reference TRBV7-9 and TRBJ1-1 gives the full variable domain: DTGVSQNPRHKITKRGQNVTFRCDPISEHNRLYWYRQTLGQGPEFLTYFQNEAQLEKSRLLSDRFSAERPKGSFSTLEIQRTEQGDSAMYLCASSKTGGTEAFFGQGTRLTVV.

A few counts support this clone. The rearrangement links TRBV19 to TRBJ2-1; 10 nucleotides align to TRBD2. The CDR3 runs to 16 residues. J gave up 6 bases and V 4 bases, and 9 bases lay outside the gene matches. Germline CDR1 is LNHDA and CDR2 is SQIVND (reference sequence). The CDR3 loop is CASSKPSGRALNEQFF. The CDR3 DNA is TGTGCCAGTAGTAAACCGAGCGGGAGGGCCCTCAATGAGCAGTTCTTC.

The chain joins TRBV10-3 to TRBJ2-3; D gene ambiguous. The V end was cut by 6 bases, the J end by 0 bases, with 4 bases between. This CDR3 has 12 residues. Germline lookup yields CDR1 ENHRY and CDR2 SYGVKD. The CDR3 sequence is CAISGSTDTQYF. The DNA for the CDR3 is TGTGCCATCAGCGGTAGCACAGATACGCAGTATTTT.

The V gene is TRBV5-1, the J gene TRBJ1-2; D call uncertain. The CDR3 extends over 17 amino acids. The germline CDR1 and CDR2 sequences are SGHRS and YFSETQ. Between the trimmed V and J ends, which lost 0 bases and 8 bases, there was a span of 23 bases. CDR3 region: CASSLGAGNAVVKGYTF. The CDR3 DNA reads TGCGCCAGCAGCTTGGGTGCGGGCAATGCTGTAGTGAAAGGCTACACCTTC.

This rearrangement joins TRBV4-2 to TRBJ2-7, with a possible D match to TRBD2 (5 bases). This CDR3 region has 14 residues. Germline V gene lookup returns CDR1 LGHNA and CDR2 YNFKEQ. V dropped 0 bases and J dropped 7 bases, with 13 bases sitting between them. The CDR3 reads CASSQERVAREQYF. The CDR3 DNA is TGTGCCAGCAGCCAAGAGAGGGTAGCGAGGGAGCAGTACTTC.

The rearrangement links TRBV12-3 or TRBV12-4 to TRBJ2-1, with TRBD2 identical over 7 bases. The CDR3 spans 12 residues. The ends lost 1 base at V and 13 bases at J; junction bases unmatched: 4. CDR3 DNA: TGTGCCAGCAGTTTAGGTCTAGCGGTTCAGTTCTTC. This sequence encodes CASSLGLAVQFF.